The next 24 T cell receptor beta chains were all read from a single sample in a study of shared clonotypes between healthy human individuals. Sequenced by immunoSEQ multiplex PCR; TCRdb stores in-frame clones only, minus some. The repertoire consists of about 650,000 clones, with 95% to 96% occurring once and the leading ten covering 0.09% to 0.13%. CD45RO negativity and positive selection for CCR7 defined naive CD8 cells, a population that excluded terminally differentiated effector memory CD45RA+ cells. The sample was naive CD8+ T cells sorted from blood. The receptors derive from a woman aged 30 to 39 in good health.

The chain links TRBV29-1 to TRBJ2-3; tentative D call: TRBD2 (5 bases). From germline, CDR1 is SQVTM and CDR2 ANQGSEA. Deletions cut 0 bases from V and 6 bases from J, with 10 bases between. The CDR3 extends over 13 amino acids. In DNA form, the CDR3 reads TGCAGCGTTGAAGATCAGTGGGAGGATACGCAGTATTTT. This codes for CSVEDQWEDTQYF.

The J gene is TRBJ2-2, the V gene TRBV7-9, with no clear D. The CDR3 sequence is 14 residues long. The ends were cut back, 3 bases at V and 0 bases at J, with 5 bases in the middle. The V gene's germline CDR1 is SEHNR and CDR2 FQNEAQ (reference sequence). CDR3 sequence: CASSFLSNTGELFF. The CDR3 DNA reads TGTGCCAGCAGCTTCCTTTCGAACACCGGGGAGCTGTTTTTT.

The gene calls are TRBV27 and TRBJ2-1; 12 nucleotides align to TRBD2. This CDR3 has 13 residues. Trimming at V came to 8 bases and at J to 6 bases, leaving 2 bases not matched to a gene. From germline, CDR1 is MNHEY and CDR2 SMNVEV (reference sequence). CDR3 protein: CASGLAGLNEQFF. CDR3 coding DNA: TGTGCCAGCGGACTAGCGGGACTCAATGAGCAGTTCTTC.

The chain recombines TRBV5-4 with TRBJ2-1; D call uncertain. Germline V gene data show CDR1 as SGHNT and CDR2 as YYREEE (reference sequence). The CDR3 is 14 amino acids. V lost 0 bases and J 3 bases, leaving 7 bases between the germline ends. The CDR3 reads CASSLDQNYNEQFF. The CDR3 bases are TGTGCCAGCAGCTTGGACCAAAACTACAATGAGCAGTTCTTC.

The chain carries TRBV2 and TRBJ2-3; no clear D. This CDR3 comprises 14 residues. Germline V CDR1 and CDR2: SNHLY, FYNNEI. Trimming took off 8 bases at V and 0 bases at J, with 12 bases between the two ends. In DNA form, the CDR3 reads TGTGCCAGCCTACTGCAGGATAGCACAGATACGCAGTATTTT. Amino acid sequence: CASLLQDSTDTQYF.

In its sample, this clone was seen once. V and J are TRBV28 and TRBJ1-4; 8 bases are a match to TRBD1. The CDR3 has 19 residues. Germline V gene data show CDR1 as MDHEN and CDR2 as SYDVKM. V trimming: 6 bases; J trimming: 2 bases; junction bases outside the gene matches: 17. CDR3 loop: CASSPFTIRGRETNEKLFF. CDR3 coding DNA: TGTGCCAGCAGCCCTTTTACTATCAGGGGGCGTGAGACTAATGAAAAACTGTTTTTT.

This clone was observed once. The rearrangement uses TRBV9 and TRBJ2-7; no clear D. CDR1 SGDLS and CDR2 YYNGEE come from the germline V gene. The CDR3 runs to 13 residues. Trimming pared 2 bases from V and 0 bases from J, leaving 6 bases between. The CDR3 DNA reads TGTGCCAGCAGCGTCGAAAGCTCCTACGAGCAGTACTTC. Protein product: CASSVESSYEQYF.

The chain is built from TRBV7-9 and TRBJ2-1; 9 nucleotides align to TRBD1. Trimming at V came to 5 bases and at J to 4 bases, leaving 6 bases not matched to a gene. The germline CDR1 and CDR2 sequences are SEHNR and FQNEAQ (reference sequence). The CDR3 loop spans 15 amino acids. This CDR3 reads CASSPGQGNYNEQFF. The CDR3 DNA is TGTGCCAGCAGCCCGGGACAGGGCAATTACAATGAGCAGTTCTTC.

The chain combines TRBV19 with TRBJ2-3; D call uncertain. Germline CDR1 reads LNHDA; CDR2 reads SQIVND (reference sequence). This CDR3 has 14 residues. Trimming removed 4 bases from V and 1 base from J, with 9 bases in between. Here the CDR3 reads CASSSLEGTDTQYF. In DNA form, the CDR3 reads TGTGCCAGTAGTAGTTTGGAAGGCACAGATACGCAGTATTTT.

This chain links TRBV6-5 with TRBJ1-5; D may be TRBD1 (6 bases). CDR1 is MNHEY and CDR2 is SVGAGI in the germline V gene. The CDR3 loop spans 14 amino acids. V was trimmed by 0 bases and J by 5 bases, leaving 8 bases between them. CDR3 sequence reads: CASSYSGGYQPQHF. CDR3 bases: TGTGCCAGCAGTTACTCCGGGGGCTATCAGCCCCAGCATTTT.

The J gene is TRBJ1-2, the V gene TRBV28; 8 positions match TRBD1. In germline, CDR1 is MDHEN, CDR2 SYDVKM. This CDR3 comprises 13 residues. Trimming removed 5 bases from V and 4 bases from J; junction bases left unmatched: 3. In nucleotides, the CDR3 is TGTGCCAGCAGTCCAGGGGGCAGCTATGGCTACACCTTC. Amino acid sequence: CASSPGGSYGYTF.

The chain employs TRBV14 and TRBJ2-1, with 7 bases lining up with TRBD2. CDR3 length: 16 residues. The germline V gene has CDR1 SGHDN and CDR2 FVKESK. The V gene end was trimmed by 1 base and the J gene end by 10 bases; junction bases not matched to a gene: 13. CDR3 coding DNA: TGTGCCAGCAGCCAAGTGGCCGGCGGGAGATCGTTCGAGCAGTTCTTC. Residues: CASSQVAGGRSFEQFF.

The chain has TRBV14 and TRBJ1-2, with 10 bases that match TRBD1. The CDR3 has 15 amino acids. CDR1 is SGHDN, CDR2 FVKESK, per germline. J lost 6 bases, V lost 4 bases, and 8 bases had no gene match. The CDR3 DNA is TGTGCCAGCAGCCTGTATTATGGGACAGGGGATGGCTACACCTTC. As protein: CASSLYYGTGDGYTF.

This clone came up once. The J gene is TRBJ2-1, the V gene TRBV4-1, with D maybe TRBD2 (6 bases). Germline assignment: CDR1 MGHRA and CDR2 YSYEKL. V was clipped by 6 bases and J by 5 bases, with 20 bases between them. The CDR3 contains 16 residues. CDR3 loop: CASRPPGRGANNEQFF. CDR3 coding DNA: TGCGCCAGCAGGCCACCGGGTCGCGGGGCCAACAATGAGCAGTTCTTC.

The chain employs TRBV7-3 and TRBJ2-1; either TRBD1 or TRBD2 may fit D (5 bases each). Trimming stripped 4 bases from V and 0 bases from J, with 10 bases between. This CDR3 comprises 15 residues. Germline lookup yields CDR1 SGHTA and CDR2 FQGTGA. The CDR3 is CASSWDASSYNEQFF. For the CDR3, the DNA is TGTGCCAGCAGCTGGGACGCCAGCTCCTACAATGAGCAGTTCTTC.

V is TRBV19 and J is TRBJ2-7; 7 bases are shared with TRBD1. V dropped 5 bases and J dropped 2; count of bases not matched to a gene: 12. CDR3 length: 16 amino acids. Looked up from germline, CDR1 is LNHDA and CDR2 is SQIVND (reference sequence). CDR3 in amino acids: CASSPHRQGDTYEQYF. CDR3 DNA sequence: TGTGCCAGTAGTCCTCATCGACAGGGCGACACCTACGAGCAGTACTTC.

The rearrangement links TRBV5-5 to TRBJ2-1, with 9 nucleotides matching TRBD2. J lost 7 bases, V lost 4 bases, and 9 bases had no gene match. In germline, CDR1 is SGHKS, CDR2 YYEKEE (reference sequence). The CDR3 sequence is 15 residues long. CDR3 sequence: CASSTSAGGLNEQFF. The CDR3 DNA reads as TGTGCCAGCAGCACATCAGCGGGAGGTCTTAATGAGCAGTTCTTC.

CDR3 region: CASSHLGRQQETQYF. The CDR3 nucleotides are TGTGCCAGCAGTCATCTTGGGCGTCAACAAGAGACCCAGTACTTC. The J gene is TRBJ2-5, the V gene TRBV7-7; D ambiguous. CDR3 size: 15 residues. Germline V gene sequence: CDR1 SSHAT, CDR2 FNYEAQ (reference sequence). The germline V and J ends were trimmed by 6 bases and 2 bases, with 16 bases remaining between them.

The J gene is TRBJ2-3, the V gene TRBV11-2; TRBD1 matches 7 bases. V trimming: 1 base; J trimming: 2 bases; junction bases outside the gene matches: 6. Germline CDR1 reads SGHAT; CDR2 reads FQNNGV. The CDR3 is 16 amino acids. The CDR3 loop is CASSLVQGILTDTQYF. The CDR3 coding sequence is TGTGCCAGCAGCTTAGTACAGGGGATACTCACAGATACGCAGTATTTT.

A remark on this clone: Other DNA sequences in this specimen translate into the identical CDR3. The V call is TRBV6-5, the J call TRBJ2-1; 7 nucleotides match TRBD2. V lost 2 bases to trimming and J lost 5 bases; unmatched junction nucleotides: 6. Looked up from germline, CDR1 is MNHEY and CDR2 is SVGAGI. The CDR3 is 15 amino acids. In nucleotides, the CDR3 is TGTGCCAGCAGTTACCTGGCTAGCGGTAACAATGAGCAGTTCTTC. Translation: CASSYLASGNNEQFF.

The chain uses TRBV5-6 and TRBJ1-4, with D unresolved. Per the germline V gene, CDR1 is SGHDT and CDR2 is YYEEEE. The CDR3 contains 14 residues. Trimming took off 1 base at V and 4 bases at J, with 8 bases between the two ends. The CDR3 DNA sequence: TGTGCCAGCAGCTTGACGGCCTATAATGAAAAACTGTTTTTT. Protein product: CASSLTAYNEKLFF.

V is TRBV4-2 and J is TRBJ2-5; possible D gene TRBD1, 5 bases. Germline V gene data show CDR1 as LGHNA and CDR2 as YNFKEQ. The CDR3 consists of 15 residues. V lost 4 bases and J lost 3, with 15 bases in between. CDR3 DNA sequence: TGTGCCAGCAGCCCCACGGACACTGAGGAAGAGACCCAGTACTTC. Its protein is CASSPTDTEEETQYF.

The chain combines TRBV5-1 with TRBJ2-1; 10 bases fit TRBD1. The V segment lost 4 bases and the J segment 4 bases; nucleotides outside the gene matches: 5. From germline, CDR1 is SGHRS and CDR2 YFSETQ. The CDR3 has 15 residues. CDR3 coding DNA: TGCGCCAGCAGCAAACGGGACAGGGGTTACAATGAGCAGTTCTTC. The encoded protein is CASSKRDRGYNEQFF. Full variable domain (remainder filled in from reference TRBV5-1 and TRBJ2-1): KAGVTQTPRYLIKTRGQQVTLSCSPISGHRSVSWYQQTPGQGLQFLFEYFSETQRNKGNFPGRFSGRQFSNSRSEMNVSTLELGDSALYLCASSKRDRGYNEQFFGPGTRLTVL.

This clone came up a few times. Other DNA sequences in the sample encode the same CDR3. V and J are TRBV20-1 and TRBJ1-1; D remains unclear. This CDR3 has 11 amino acids. The V gene lost 0 bases and the J gene lost 4 bases, with 3 bases spanning the gap. CDR1 is DFQATT, CDR2 SNEGSKA, per germline (reference sequence). The CDR3 loop reads CSARDGTEAFF. The CDR3 DNA reads as TGCAGTGCTAGAGACGGCACTGAAGCTTTCTTT.